This T cell receptor beta chain was recovered during a study of shared clonotypes between healthy human individuals. Study summary: CD4 naive cells filled three plates per donor, CD4 memory three, CD8 naive two and CD8 memory one.

Naive CD8 cells were CD45RO-negative, positively selected for CCR7, excluding terminally differentiated effector memory CD45RA+ cells. Losses at the gene ends were 3 bases for V and 4 bases for J; bases not matched to a gene: 5. This CDR3 has 15 residues. Germline V gene sequence: CDR1 LNHNV, CDR2 YYDKDF (reference sequence). TCRdb's table, derived via immunoSEQ multiplex PCR, lists solely in-frame clones and lacks some. The sample lists approximately 1.9 million clones; 90% to 95% were seen once. This clone was detected only a few times. The gene calls are TRBV15 and TRBJ2-2; TRBD2 aligns across 7 bases. Material for sequencing was naive CD8+ T cells from PBMCs. The receptor was isolated from a man in his late teens or twenties in good health. Some clones in this sample may be carry-over from other donors' samples. The DNA of the CDR3 is TGTGCCACCAGCAGGACTAGCCACCGCACCGGGGAGCTGTTTTTT. Residues: CATSRTSHRTGELFF. Variable domain in full (rest from reference TRBV15 and TRBJ2-2): DAMVIQNPRYQVTQFGKPVTLSCSQTLNHNVMYWYQQKSSQAPKLLFHYYDKDFNNEADTPDNFQSRRPNTSFCFLDIRSPGLGDTAMYLCATSRTSHRTGELFFGEGSRLTVL.